This TCR beta chain came from a study of identical twins. TCRdb fed the 5' RACE reads into MiXCR, producing one record per CDR3 protein. The sample contains about 240,000 distinct CDR3 sequences, approximately 12% of which appear only once. There are a few counts of this clonotype. Germline CDR1 and CDR2: MNHEY and SMNVEV (reference sequence). Trimming removed 4 bases from V and 5 bases from J, with 11 bases in between. This CDR3 comprises 14 residues. This same sample was also taken into another study, of yellow fever vaccine responses in identical twins. From that paper: Reportedly, the T cell response mounted by twins to vaccine seemed partly convergent, partly personalized.

The rearrangement links TRBV27 to TRBJ1-4; no reliable D call. The clonotype originates from a woman in her late teens or twenties in good health. Material: memory (CD45RO+) T cells sorted from blood. Here the CDR3 DNA reads TGTGCCAGCAGTTCCGCGCGGGGAAATGAAAAACTGTTTTTT. Residues: CASSSARGNEKLFF.